This T cell receptor (beta chain) was sequenced during a study of T cell responses to AZD1222 COVID-19 vaccine. Regarding the study as a whole: The donor group comprised mostly white British people and more females; the analysis possibly underestimated clonal diversity. Epitopes outside B.1.351 and B.1.1.7 mutated regions reportedly drew nearly half of spike TCRs.

The repertoire was sequenced with immunoSEQ multiplex PCR; TCRdb's copy has only in-frame clones and lacks some. The sample lists some 120,000 clones; approximately 85% were seen once. A word on this clone: What it recognizes is unknown.

From germline, CDR1 is WNHNN and CDR2 SYGVQD (reference sequence). The CDR3 runs 15 residues. Trimming removed 3 bases from V and 3 bases from J, with 14 bases in between. This receptor was obtained from an adult in good health. Here the sequenced sample was peripheral blood, taken on day 0 of AZD1222 vaccination. This chain links TRBV10-1 with TRBJ1-1; D might be TRBD1 (5 bases). The CDR3 bases are TGCGCCAGCAGTGAAGGCTATGGGGCGGACACTGAAGCTTTCTTT. Protein sequence: CASSEGYGADTEAFF.